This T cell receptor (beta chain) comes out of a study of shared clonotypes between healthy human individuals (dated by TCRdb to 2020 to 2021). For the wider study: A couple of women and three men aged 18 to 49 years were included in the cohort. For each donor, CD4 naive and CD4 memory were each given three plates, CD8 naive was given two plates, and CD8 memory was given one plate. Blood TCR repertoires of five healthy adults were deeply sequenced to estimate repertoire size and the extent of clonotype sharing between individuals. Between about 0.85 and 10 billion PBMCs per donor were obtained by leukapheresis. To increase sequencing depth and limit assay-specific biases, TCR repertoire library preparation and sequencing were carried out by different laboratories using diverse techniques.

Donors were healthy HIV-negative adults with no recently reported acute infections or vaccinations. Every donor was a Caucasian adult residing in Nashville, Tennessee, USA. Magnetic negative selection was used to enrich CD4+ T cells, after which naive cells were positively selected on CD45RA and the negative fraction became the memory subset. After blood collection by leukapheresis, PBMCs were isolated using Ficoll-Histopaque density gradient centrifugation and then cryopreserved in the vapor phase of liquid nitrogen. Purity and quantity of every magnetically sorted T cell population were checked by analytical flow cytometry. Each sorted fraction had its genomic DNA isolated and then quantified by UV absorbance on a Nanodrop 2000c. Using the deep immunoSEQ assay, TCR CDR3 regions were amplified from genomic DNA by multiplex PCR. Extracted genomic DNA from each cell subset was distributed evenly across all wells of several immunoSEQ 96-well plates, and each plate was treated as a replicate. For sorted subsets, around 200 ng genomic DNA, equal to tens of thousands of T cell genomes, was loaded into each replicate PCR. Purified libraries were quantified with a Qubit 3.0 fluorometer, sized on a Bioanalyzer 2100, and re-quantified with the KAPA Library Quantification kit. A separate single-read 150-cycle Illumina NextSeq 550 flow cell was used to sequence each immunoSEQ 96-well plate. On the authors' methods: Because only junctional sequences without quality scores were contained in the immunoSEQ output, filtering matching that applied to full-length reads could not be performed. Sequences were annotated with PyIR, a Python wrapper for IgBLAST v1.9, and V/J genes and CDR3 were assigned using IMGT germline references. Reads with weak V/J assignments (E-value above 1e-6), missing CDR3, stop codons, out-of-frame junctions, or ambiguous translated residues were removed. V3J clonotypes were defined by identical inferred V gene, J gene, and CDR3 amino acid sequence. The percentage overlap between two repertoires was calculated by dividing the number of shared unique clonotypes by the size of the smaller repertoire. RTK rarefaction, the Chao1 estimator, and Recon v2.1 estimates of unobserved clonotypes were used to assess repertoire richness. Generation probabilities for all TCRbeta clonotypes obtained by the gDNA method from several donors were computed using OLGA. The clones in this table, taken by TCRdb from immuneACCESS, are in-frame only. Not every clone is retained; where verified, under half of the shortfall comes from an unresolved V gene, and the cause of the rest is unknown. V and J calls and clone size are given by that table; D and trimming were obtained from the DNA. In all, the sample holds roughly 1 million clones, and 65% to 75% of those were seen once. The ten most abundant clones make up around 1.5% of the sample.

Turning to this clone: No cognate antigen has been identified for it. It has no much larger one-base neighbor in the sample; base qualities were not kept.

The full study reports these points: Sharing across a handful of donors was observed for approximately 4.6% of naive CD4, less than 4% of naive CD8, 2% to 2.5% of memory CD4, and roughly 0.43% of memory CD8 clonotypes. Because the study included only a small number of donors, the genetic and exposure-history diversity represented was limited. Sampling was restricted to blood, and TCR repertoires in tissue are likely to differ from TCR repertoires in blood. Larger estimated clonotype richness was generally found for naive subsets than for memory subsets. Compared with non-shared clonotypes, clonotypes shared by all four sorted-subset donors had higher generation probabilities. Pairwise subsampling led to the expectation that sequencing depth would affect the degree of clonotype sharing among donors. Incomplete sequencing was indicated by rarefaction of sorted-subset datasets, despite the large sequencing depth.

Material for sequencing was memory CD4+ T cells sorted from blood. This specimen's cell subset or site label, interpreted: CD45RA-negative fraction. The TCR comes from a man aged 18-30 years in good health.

The DNA reads as follows: TGTGCCAGTACCACCGGAGGAACACGACAAGAGACCCAGTACTTC. This encodes CASTTGGTRQETQYF. The chain uses TRBV19 and TRBJ2-5; perhaps TRBD2 is the D gene, with 5 bases matching. At the junction V is shortened by 7 bases and J by 2 bases, with 17 bases in between. Looking up the germline V gene (reference sequence) yields CDR1 LNHDA and CDR2 SQIVND. The CDR3 starts with the cysteine, ends with the phenylalanine, and has 15 residues. This entry keeps only the CDR3 DNA: 45 bases, framed from base 1.